This T cell receptor beta chain was captured in a study of T-cell memory formation after mild COVID-19. With 6 bases removed from V and 7 bases from J, the gap between germline ends came to 8 bases. The CDR3 is 11 amino acids. CDR1 and CDR2 (germline): SGHTA, FQGNSA. About this clonotype itself: Its antigen is undetermined.

Study results and limitations: Contracting clones, day 15 to 85, had balanced CD4/CD8, and later expanders favored CD4+. Contracting clones localized mainly to CM and EM when CD4+ and mainly to EMRA when CD8+.

TCRdb recomputed calls from the 5' RACE reads with MiXCR, one row per CDR3 protein. The table has under 550,000 distinct CDR3 sequences, 15% to 20% seen once. Material for sequencing was PBMCs or a T cell subset sorted from them (not recorded which). The chain employs TRBV7-2 and TRBJ2-3; D is ambiguous. This sequence originates from a man between 18 and 35 years old who had mild COVID-19 (a few samples of this study predate the infection). Cell type and time point are not known. This chain's CDR3 is CASRNWHTQYF. In nucleotides, the CDR3 is TGTGCCAGCAGGAATTGGCATACGCAGTATTTT.